This is a list of T cell receptor beta chains from one sample in a study of CD8+ T cells in alopecia areata. Assay used: immunoSEQ multiplex PCR; TCRdb lists only in-frame clones, some missing. The data contain around 270,000 clones, nearly 60% of them seen just once; the ten biggest clones take up under 2%. Sequencing used CD4+ T cells sorted from blood, obtained at week 24, from a patient treated with tofacitinib. Receptor source: a human donor with alopecia areata. Each CDR3 is given with its conserved first and last residue. Fields, in order: CDR3 DNA, CDR3 protein, clone size, J gene, D gene, V gene. The D gene is left open where the match is weak. Clone size is shown for a subset of rows, as once, few, many or a class of expanded clone.

TGTGCCAGCAGTAGCAGTACCCTCTATGGCTACACCTTC,CASSSSTLYGYTF,.,TRBJ1-2,.,TRBV28
TGTGCCAGCGGCCCGAGGGAGACCGACCGCTACACCTTC,CASGPRETDRYTF,.,TRBJ1-2,.,TRBV2
TGTGCCAGCAGCCAGAGCGGCAGAATTTCCTACGAGCAGTACTTC,CASSQSGRISYEQYF,few,TRBJ2-7,.,TRBV14
TGTGCCGGATATGACGGTATCAGCACAGATACGCAGTATTTT,CAGYDGISTDTQYF,.,TRBJ2-3,.,TRBV30
TGTGCCAGCTCACTATACAGACAAGAGACCCAGTACTTC,CASSLYRQETQYF,.,TRBJ2-5,.,TRBV18
TGTGCCAGCAGCCCGGGGGGGCAACACCACAAAAACATTCAGTACTTC,CASSPGGQHHKNIQYF,.,TRBJ2-4,TRBD2,TRBV5-4
TGTGCCAGTAGTATTCTCCTCGCAGGGGACTACGAGCAGTACTTC,CASSILLAGDYEQYF,.,TRBJ2-7,.,TRBV19
TGCAGCGTTATACGGAACGCGGCCACAGATACGCAGTATTTT,CSVIRNAATDTQYF,.,TRBJ2-3,.,TRBV29-1
TGTGCCAGCAGAGGGGGGTACTCTGGGGCCAACGTCCTGACTTTC,CASRGGYSGANVLTF,.,TRBJ2-6,.,TRBV7-9
TGTGCCAGCAGGGGAGACTCCCCCTATGGCTACACCTTC,CASRGDSPYGYTF,.,TRBJ1-2,.,TRBV6-6
TGTGCCGGACGCGGGACAGGGAAAGGCTACACCTTC,CAGRGTGKGYTF,.,TRBJ1-2,TRBD1,TRBV30